The source of this T cell receptor (beta chain) is a study of blood T cell repertoires in COVID-19. Study context: Acute and convalescent COVID-19 specimens originated in the United States, Italy and Spain.

V shed 4 bases and J 1 base; nucleotides not matched to a gene: 8. Germline V gene sequence: CDR1 LNHDA, CDR2 SQIVND (reference sequence). This CDR3 spans 16 amino acids. Per the authors' pipeline: Reference gene primer amplification yielded estimated nucleated cell counts. Profiling relied on immunoSEQ multiplex PCR, and the TCRdb table lists in-frame clones only, not all of them. Clonal size and the V and J genes are those of that table, whereas D and trimming came from the DNA. The sample has approximately 400,000 clones, approximately 89% seen once. The chain recombines TRBV19 with TRBJ2-7; TRBD1 aligns across 9 bases. The sequence came from a woman in her 50s with COVID-19, enrolled during active disease. Sample: peripheral blood. The CDR3 sequence: CASSTQAGTGSYEQYF. The DNA of the CDR3 is TGTGCCAGTAGTACCCAAGCCGGGACAGGGTCCTACGAGCAGTACTTC. The variable domain in full, completed from reference TRBV19 and TRBJ2-7, reads DGGITQSPKYLFRKEGQNVTLSCEQNLNHDAMYWYRQDPGQGLRLIYYSQIVNDFQKGDIAEGYSVSREKKESFPLTVTSAQKNPTAFYLCASSTQAGTGSYEQYFGPGTRLTVT.